These 30 T cell receptor beta chains were sequenced from one sample in a study of T-cell memory formation after mild COVID-19. TCRdb re-called the 5' RACE reads through MiXCR, storing one row per CDR3 protein. The profile shows around 320,000 distinct CDR3 sequences, around an eighth of them singletons. Specimen: PBMCs or a T cell subset sorted from them (not recorded which). These receptors came from a man aged 18 to 30 who had mild COVID-19 (a few samples of this study predate the infection). Cell type and time point are not known.

The CDR3 sequence: CASSFFGLTEAFF. The DNA for the CDR3 is TGTGCCAGCAGCTTTTTCGGGTTAACTGAAGCTTTCTTT. The chain carries TRBV7-8 and TRBJ1-1; D unclear. V was clipped by 3 bases and J by 5 bases, with 10 bases between them. CDR3 length: 13 amino acids. Germline lookup yields CDR1 SGHVS and CDR2 FQNEAQ.

This clonotype appeared many times. The CDR3: CASSQAGDNTDTQYF. CDR3 bases: TGTGCCAGCAGCCAAGCTGGGGACAACACAGATACGCAGTATTTT. The genes are TRBV4-2 and TRBJ2-3, with D maybe TRBD1 (6 bases). The CDR3 has 15 amino acids. CDR1 and CDR2 (germline): LGHNA, YNFKEQ. The ends were cut back, 1 base at V and 2 bases at J, with 10 bases in the middle.

In DNA form, the CDR3 reads TGCGCCAGCAGTTGGGCCTCCTTCGGCTACACCTTC. Translating it yields CASSWASFGYTF. The genes are TRBV23-1 and TRBJ1-2; D is ambiguous. TRBV23-1 is given ORF status, its function remaining uncertain. V lost 5 bases to trimming and J lost 8 bases, with 12 bases between them. The CDR3 runs 12 residues.

This clonotype was detected ten times or more. The V gene is TRBV11-2, the J gene TRBJ2-5, with 9 bases lining up with TRBD1. Germline-derived CDR1 and CDR2 are SGHAT and FQNNGV. The trim removed 3 bases at V and 5 bases at J, leaving 1 base unmatched. This CDR3 has 13 residues. The CDR3: CASSFDRGETQYF. In DNA form, the CDR3 reads TGTGCCAGCAGCTTTGACAGGGGGGAGACCCAGTACTTC. The full variable domain, rest sourced from reference TRBV11-2 and TRBJ2-5, is EAGVAQSPRYKIIEKRQSVAFWCNPISGHATLYWYQQILGQGPKLLIQFQNNGVVDDSQLPKDRFSAERLKGVDSTLKIQPAKLEDSAVYLCASSFDRGETQYFGPGTRLLVL.

V usage is TRBV29-1 and J usage is TRBJ1-1; no firm D call. Germline V gene data show CDR1 as SQVTM and CDR2 as ANQGSEA. The CDR3 sequence is 13 residues long. V lost 6 bases and J 7 bases, leaving 18 bases between the germline ends. In DNA, the CDR3 is TGCAGCGTGCGGGTACAGTCTTGGGGTGAAGCTTTCTTT. This sequence encodes CSVRVQSWGEAFF.

The rearrangement links TRBV7-9 to TRBJ1-5; D perhaps matches TRBD1 (6 bases). Germline V lookup: CDR1 SEHNR, CDR2 FQNEAQ (reference sequence). V lost 5 bases to trimming and J lost 0 bases, with 23 bases between them. The CDR3 contains 19 residues. CDR3 in DNA: TGTGCCAGCAGCCATTGGGGGGACACCAAATTATATAGCAATCAGCCCCAGCATTTT. Its translation: CASSHWGDTKLYSNQPQHF.

This clonotype has a count of ten or more. This chain connects TRBV5-5 to TRBJ1-1, with D possibly TRBD1 on 5 matching bases. Trimming took 4 bases from V and 3 from J, leaving 10 bases between them. Germline CDR1 reads SGHKS; CDR2 reads YYEKEE (reference sequence). The CDR3 length is 13 residues. The CDR3 is CASSPTGDTEAFF. CDR3 sequence (DNA): TGTGCCAGCAGCCCTACGGGGGACACTGAAGCTTTCTTT.

This clonotype was seen a handful of times. The rearrangement joins TRBV27 to TRBJ2-3; D remains unclear. CDR3 length equals 15 residues. From germline, CDR1 is MNHEY and CDR2 SMNVEV (reference sequence). V lost 6 bases to trimming and J lost 7 bases, with 20 bases between them. In DNA form, the CDR3 reads TGTGCCAGCAGCTCCCCCTTCTTTTGGTTGCATACGCAGTATTTT. Its translation: CASSSPFFWLHTQYF.

The CDR3 loop is CASSDKPGTDTQYF. The CDR3 coding sequence is TGCGCCAGCAGCGACAAGCCGGGCACAGATACGCAGTATTTT. The chain is built from TRBV5-1 and TRBJ2-3, with unresolved D. The V and J ends lost 4 bases and 1 base respectively, with 10 bases between them. The CDR3 spans 14 residues. CDR1 and CDR2 (germline): SGHRS, YFSETQ.

This clonotype was found a few times. The chain has TRBV6-2 or TRBV6-3 and TRBJ2-3; no firm D call. The length of the CDR3 is 13 residues. Trimming took off 4 bases at V and 2 bases at J, with 7 bases between the two ends. CDR1 and CDR2 (germline): MNHEY, SVGEGT. DNA of the CDR3: TGTGCCAGCAGTTCCCACTCCACAGATACGCAGTATTTT. The encoded protein is CASSSHSTDTQYF.

This rearrangement joins TRBV18 to TRBJ1-5; D not certain. Looked up from germline, CDR1 is KGHSH and CDR2 is LQKENI. The CDR3 covers 16 residues. V was cut by 0 bases and J by 4 bases, with 13 bases left in between. The CDR3: CASSPPISQRNQPQHF. CDR3 in DNA: TGTGCCAGCTCACCACCGATCAGCCAGCGAAATCAGCCCCAGCATTTT.

Of note for this clonotype: This may come from a read error, since a much larger clone is one base off. The J gene is TRBJ2-7, the V gene TRBV5-6; D is unresolved. CDR3 length: 11 residues. With 2 bases removed from V and 3 bases from J, the gap between germline ends came to 3 bases. Germline V gene sequence: CDR1 SGHDT, CDR2 YYEEEE. The CDR3 coding sequence is TGTGCCAGCAGCTTTAACTACGAGCAGTACTTC. It codes for CASSFNYEQYF.

This rearrangement joins TRBV24-1 to TRBJ2-3, with D perhaps matching TRBD2 (6 bases). From germline, CDR1 is KGHDR and CDR2 SFDVKD. Trimming shortened V by 2 bases and J by 4 bases, and 12 bases separated the two germline ends. The CDR3 covers 15 residues. CDR3 region: CATSDWTPGADTQYF. CDR3 DNA sequence: TGTGCCACCAGTGATTGGACCCCGGGAGCAGATACGCAGTATTTT.

The chain uses TRBV7-9 and TRBJ2-3, with 11 positions matching TRBD1. Unmatched junction bases numbered 8, after V lost 2 bases and J lost 4 bases. The CDR3 length is 17 residues. Germline CDR1 and CDR2: SEHNR and FQNEAQ (reference sequence). Here the CDR3 DNA reads TGTGCCAGCAGCTTAACCCCGGGACAGGGGGTGTCAGATACGCAGTATTTT. Translated: CASSLTPGQGVSDTQYF.

The genes are TRBV29-1 and TRBJ2-1; TRBD2 aligns across 9 bases. Germline lookup yields CDR1 SQVTM and CDR2 ANQGSEA. The CDR3 extends over 13 amino acids. Trimming cost V 2 bases and J 10 bases; bases outside gene matches: 6. The DNA for the CDR3 is TGCAGCGTTGAAAGGCTAGCGGGATCCGAGCAGTTCTTC. Its protein is CSVERLAGSEQFF.

The rearrangement links TRBV7-9 to TRBJ1-6, with TRBD1 identical over 7 bases. Germline V lookup: CDR1 SEHNR, CDR2 FQNEAQ (reference sequence). The CDR3 loop spans 13 amino acids. The V and J ends lost 4 bases and 14 bases, in that order; junction bases with no gene match: 8. This CDR3 is CASSSDRAKTLHF. CDR3 nucleotides: TGTGCCAGCAGCTCCGACAGGGCTAAGACCCTCCACTTT.

This clonotype was seen more than once but under ten times. V and J are TRBV5-6 and TRBJ1-2, with D maybe TRBD1 (6 bases). This CDR3 is built from 13 residues. Germline values: CDR1 SGHDT, CDR2 YYEEEE. The V and J ends lost 2 bases and 6 bases respectively, with 11 bases between them. CDR3 coding DNA: TGTGCCAGCAGCTTAGGCAGGGGAGATGGCTACACCTTC. Protein: CASSLGRGDGYTF. The whole variable domain, filled in from reference TRBV5-6 and TRBJ1-2, reads DAGVTQSPTHLIKTRGQQVTLRCSPKSGHDTVSWYQQALGQGPQFIFQYYEEEERQRGNFPDRFSGHQFPNYSSELNVNALLLGDSALYLCASSLGRGDGYTFGSGTRLTVV.

This clonotype came up a few times. V gene TRBV6-1 combines with J gene TRBJ2-3, with unresolved D. This CDR3 has 12 amino acids. Deletions cut 6 bases from V and 5 bases from J, with 9 bases between. The germline gives CDR1 MNHNS, CDR2 SASEGT. The CDR3 DNA reads as TGTGCCAGCAGGCCGGTACGAGATACGCAGTATTTT. Amino acids: CASRPVRDTQYF.

Concerning this clonotype: The junction departs from the called germline gene at one end, perhaps through a read error. The rearrangement uses TRBV7-9 and TRBJ1-2; D is unclear. This CDR3 has 15 residues. Germline V gives CDR1 SEHNR, CDR2 FQNEAQ (reference sequence). The chain's CDR3 is CASSVAGFGSYGYTF. DNA for the CDR3: TGTGCCAGCAGCGTAGCGGGGTTTGGGAGCTATGGCTACACCTTC.

This clonotype came up a few times. The rearrangement joins TRBV6-5 to TRBJ1-2; D possibly corresponds to TRBD1 (6 bases). Germline V gene data show CDR1 as MNHEY and CDR2 as SVGAGI. The length of the CDR3 is 14 residues. V shed 6 bases and J shed 6 bases, with 17 bases lying between them. Written as DNA, the CDR3 is TGTGCCAGCAGCGAACAGGGAAGAGCGGATGGCTACACCTTC. Translating it yields CASSEQGRADGYTF.

This rearrangement joins TRBV7-2 to TRBJ1-3; D unresolved. The ends were cut back, 4 bases at V and 0 bases at J, with 7 bases in the middle. The CDR3 runs to 14 residues. Germline CDR1 SGHTA, CDR2 FQGNSA. In DNA, the CDR3 is TGTGCCAGCAGCTCCGGGATCTCTGGAAACACCATATATTTT. Its protein product is CASSSGISGNTIYF.

This clonotype was seen only a few times. V and J are TRBV10-3 and TRBJ1-2; 7 bases fit TRBD1. Germline V gene data show CDR1 as ENHRY and CDR2 as SYGVKD. This CDR3 contains 13 residues. Trimming at V came to 3 bases and at J to 4 bases, leaving 2 bases not matched to a gene. CDR3 DNA: TGTGCCATCAGTGAAGGGGGCAGCTATGGCTACACCTTC. This sequence encodes CAISEGGSYGYTF.

This clonotype has more than one count but fewer than ten. The V and J genes are TRBV6-5 and TRBJ2-1; a possible D gene is TRBD1 (5 bases). Germline V gene data show CDR1 as MNHEY and CDR2 as SVGAGI. The CDR3 totals 16 residues. The V and J ends lost 0 bases and 7 bases respectively, with 16 bases between them. DNA of the CDR3: TGTGCCAGCAGTTACTCGAGGTATGGCCCAGGGAATGAGCAGTTCTTC. Translation gives CASSYSRYGPGNEQFF.

This clonotype was seen a handful of times. The V gene is TRBV7-6, the J gene TRBJ2-1; TRBD2 might be the D (7 bases). V lost 2 bases and J 4 bases, leaving 18 bases between the germline ends. The CDR3 loop spans 17 amino acids. Germline assignment: CDR1 SGHVS and CDR2 FNYEAQ. The CDR3 DNA reads TGTGCCAGCAGCTTACCCCCCTTCGGGGGGCCTTACAATGAGCAGTTCTTC. Translated: CASSLPPFGGPYNEQFF.

This clonotype occurred many times. The V call is TRBV5-1, the J call TRBJ2-3; 10 nucleotides agree with TRBD1. The length of the CDR3 is 15 residues. The trim removed 4 bases at V and 4 bases at J, leaving 6 bases unmatched. Germline CDR1 is SGHRS and CDR2 is YFSETQ. This CDR3 reads CASSRRTGGSDTQYF. CDR3 sequence (DNA): TGCGCCAGCAGCCGTAGGACAGGGGGTTCAGATACGCAGTATTTT.

This sequence joins TRBV11-2 and TRBJ2-3, with TRBD2 as a possible D gene (7 bases). V lost 5 bases to trimming and J lost 1 base, with 16 bases between them. CDR1 and CDR2 (germline): SGHAT, FQNNGV. This CDR3 is built from 16 residues. CDR3 region: CASSRGASARTDTQYF. The CDR3 DNA follows: TGTGCCAGCAGCCGGGGGGCTAGCGCACGCACAGATACGCAGTATTTT.

This clonotype was counted between two and nine times. The chain joins TRBV7-8 to TRBJ2-5, with 14 bases lining up with TRBD2. This CDR3 is built from 18 residues. Germline assignment: CDR1 SGHVS and CDR2 FQNEAQ. V lost 4 bases, J lost 0 bases, and 7 bases stayed unmatched. In DNA, the CDR3 is TGTGCCAGCAGCTACGGGACTAGCGGGGGAATGTACCAAGAGACCCAGTACTTC. Residues: CASSYGTSGGMYQETQYF.

The chain employs TRBV7-2 and TRBJ2-2; D ambiguous. Germline CDR1 SGHTA, CDR2 FQGNSA. The CDR3 extends over 14 amino acids. V gave up 2 bases and J gave up 4 bases, with 8 bases separating them. DNA of the CDR3: TGTGCCAGCAGCTTAACAGTGTCCACCGGGGAGCTGTTTTTT. It encodes CASSLTVSTGELFF. Full variable domain (rest looked up from reference TRBV7-2 and TRBJ2-2): GAGVSQSPSNKVTEKGKDVELRCDPISGHTALYWYRQSLGQGLEFLIYFQGNSAPDKSGLPSDRFSAERTGGSVSTLTIQRTQQEDSAVYLCASSLTVSTGELFFGEGSRLTVL.

This chain uses TRBV7-2 with TRBJ2-2; TRBD2 aligns across 9 bases. V shed 4 bases and J 6 bases; nucleotides not matched to a gene: 3. The length of the CDR3 is 14 residues. Germline assignment: CDR1 SGHTA and CDR2 FQGNSA. Here the CDR3 reads CASSSVAGAGELFF. In nucleotides, the CDR3 is TGTGCCAGCAGCTCCGTAGCGGGGGCCGGGGAGCTGTTTTTT.

In this sample, this clonotype turned up a few times. The chain links TRBV29-1 to TRBJ2-1, with D perhaps TRBD1 (7 bases). Trimming shortened V by 4 bases and J by 7 bases, and 20 bases separated the two germline ends. CDR3 length: 15 residues. Germline loops: CDR1 SQVTM, CDR2 ANQGSEA. The CDR3 DNA follows: TGCAGCGTTGCGGAAGGGGCAGGGGGACTGAATGAGCAGTTCTTC. Translated: CSVAEGAGGLNEQFF.